This TCR beta chain was sequenced for a study of T cells in localized non-small cell lung cancer. Findings and limits, study-wide: Uninvolved adjacent lung showed the highest T cell clonality, exceeding tumor.

This table comes from immunoSEQ multiplex PCR, and its TCRdb copy is limited to in-frame clones, with some not included. In the table there are 90,000 to 95,000 clones, approximately 91% of which are singletons. The length of the CDR3 is 18 residues. V lost 6 bases to trimming and J lost 0 bases, with 18 bases between them. Germline values: CDR1 LGHNT, CDR2 FRNRAP. As concerns this clone: Its antigen is not known.

The sequenced sample was PBMCs, obtained before any cancer treatment. This rearrangement joins TRBV12-5 to TRBJ2-6, with D possibly being TRBD1 (6 bases). The TCR originated in a woman between 40 and 69 years old with stage II squamous cell lung carcinoma. The CDR3, as DNA: TGTGCTAGTGGCTCATACAGGGCCCCCTCCTCTGGGGCCAACGTCCTGACTTTC. Residues: CASGSYRAPSSGANVLTF.